This entry concerns a single TCR beta chain. This entry comes from a study of blood T cell repertoires in COVID-19. Study-wide context: The origin of the acute and convalescent COVID-19 samples was the United States, Italy and Spain. Sources were T cells, B-cell-depleted T cells, or PBMCs; the material itself was cDNA or gDNA.

Per the germline V gene, CDR1 is SGHRS and CDR2 is YFSETQ. J gave up 4 bases and V 4 bases, and 13 bases lay outside the gene matches. This CDR3 has 17 amino acids. Original methodology: From reference gene primer amplification, estimates of nucleated cell counts were derived. The data were produced by immunoSEQ multiplex PCR, yet TCRdb's version contains in-frame clones alone and is incomplete. That table gives V, J and clone size, and the DNA gave D and trimming. The table has approximately 65,000 clones, 75% to 95% seen once. The V and J genes are TRBV5-1 and TRBJ2-5; 10 bases align to TRBD2. The receptor's source is a young woman with acute or convalescent COVID-19. The specimen sequenced was peripheral blood. The CDR3 reads CASSPWGLAGGLETQYF. The CDR3 coding sequence is TGCGCCAGCAGCCCTTGGGGATTAGCGGGAGGCCTAGAGACCCAGTACTTC.